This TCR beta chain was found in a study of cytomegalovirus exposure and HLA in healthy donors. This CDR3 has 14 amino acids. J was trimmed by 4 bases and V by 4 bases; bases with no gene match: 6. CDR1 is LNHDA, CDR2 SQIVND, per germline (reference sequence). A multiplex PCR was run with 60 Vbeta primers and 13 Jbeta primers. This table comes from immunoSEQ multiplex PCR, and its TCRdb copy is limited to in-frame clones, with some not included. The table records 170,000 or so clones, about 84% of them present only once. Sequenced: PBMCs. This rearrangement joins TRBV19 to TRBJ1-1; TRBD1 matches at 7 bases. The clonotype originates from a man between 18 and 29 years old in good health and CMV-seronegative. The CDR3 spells CASSSRGRGTEAFF. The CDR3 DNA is TGTGCCAGTAGTAGCAGGGGGAGAGGCACTGAAGCTTTCTTT.